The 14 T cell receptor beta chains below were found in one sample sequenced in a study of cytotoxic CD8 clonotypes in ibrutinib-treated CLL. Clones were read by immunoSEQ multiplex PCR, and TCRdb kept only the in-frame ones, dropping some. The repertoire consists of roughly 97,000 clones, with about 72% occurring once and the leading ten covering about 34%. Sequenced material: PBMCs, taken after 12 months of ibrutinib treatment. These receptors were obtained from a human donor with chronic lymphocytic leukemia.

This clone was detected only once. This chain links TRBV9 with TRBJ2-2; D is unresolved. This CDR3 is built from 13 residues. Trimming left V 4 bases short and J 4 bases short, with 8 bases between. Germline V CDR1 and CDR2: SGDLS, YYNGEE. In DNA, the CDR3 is TGTGCCAGCAGCCCCTTGGGCACCGGGGAGCTGTTTTTT. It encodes CASSPLGTGELFF.

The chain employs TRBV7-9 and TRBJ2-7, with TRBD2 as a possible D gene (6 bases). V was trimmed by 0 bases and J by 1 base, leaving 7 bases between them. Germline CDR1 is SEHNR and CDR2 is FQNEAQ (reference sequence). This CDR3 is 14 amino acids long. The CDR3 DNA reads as TGTGCCAGCAGCTTAGCGGGGGGATCCTACGAGCAGTACTTC. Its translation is CASSLAGGSYEQYF.

The CDR3 region is CASSLVAGAPDTQYF. The CDR3 DNA sequence: TGTGCCAGCAGCTTAGTAGCGGGGGCTCCAGATACGCAGTATTTT. J is TRBJ2-3 and V is TRBV7-2, with TRBD2 identical over 9 bases. CDR1 is SGHTA, CDR2 FQGNSA, per germline. The V segment lost 1 base and the J segment 4 bases; nucleotides outside the gene matches: 3. The CDR3 has 15 amino acids.

DNA for the CDR3: TGTGCCAGTAGTATAGGGAGGGAAGAGACCCAGTACTTC. Translating it yields CASSIGREETQYF. The chain joins TRBV19 to TRBJ2-5; possibly TRBD2 for D (6 bases). The CDR3 contains 13 residues. V gave up 1 base and J gave up 3 bases, with 6 bases separating them. Germline V gives CDR1 LNHDA, CDR2 SQIVND (reference sequence).

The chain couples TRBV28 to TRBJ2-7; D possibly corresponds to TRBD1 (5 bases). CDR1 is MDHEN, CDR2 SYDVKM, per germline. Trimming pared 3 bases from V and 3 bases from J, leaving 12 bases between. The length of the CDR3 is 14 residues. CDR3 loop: CASSFTQDFYEQYF. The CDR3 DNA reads TGTGCCAGCAGTTTCACACAGGATTTCTACGAGCAGTACTTC.

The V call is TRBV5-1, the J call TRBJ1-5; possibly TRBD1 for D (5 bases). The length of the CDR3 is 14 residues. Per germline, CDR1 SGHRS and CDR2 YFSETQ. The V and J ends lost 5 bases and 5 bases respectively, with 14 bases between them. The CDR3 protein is CASSGGDGYQPQHF. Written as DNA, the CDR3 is TGCGCCAGCAGTGGTGGGGACGGGTATCAGCCCCAGCATTTT.

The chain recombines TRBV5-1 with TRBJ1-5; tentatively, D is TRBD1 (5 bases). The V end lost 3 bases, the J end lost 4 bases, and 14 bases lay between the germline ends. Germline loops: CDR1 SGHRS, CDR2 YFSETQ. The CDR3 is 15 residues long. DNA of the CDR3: TGCGCCAGCAGCTACTCCGGGACGGGGAATCAGCCCCAGCATTTT. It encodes CASSYSGTGNQPQHF. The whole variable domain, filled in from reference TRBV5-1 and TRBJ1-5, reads KAGVTQTPRYLIKTRGQQVTLSCSPISGHRSVSWYQQTPGQGLQFLFEYFSETQRNKGNFPGRFSGRQFSNSRSEMNVSTLELGDSALYLCASSYSGTGNQPQHFGDGTRLSIL.

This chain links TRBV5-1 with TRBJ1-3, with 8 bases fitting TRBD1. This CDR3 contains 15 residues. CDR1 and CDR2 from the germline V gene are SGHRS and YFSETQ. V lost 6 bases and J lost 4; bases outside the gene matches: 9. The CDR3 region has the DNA TGCGCCAGCACCGAGGACAGGGACAGAGGAAACACCATATATTTT. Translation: CASTEDRDRGNTIYF. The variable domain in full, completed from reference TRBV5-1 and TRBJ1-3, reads KAGVTQTPRYLIKTRGQQVTLSCSPISGHRSVSWYQQTPGQGLQFLFEYFSETQRNKGNFPGRFSGRQFSNSRSEMNVSTLELGDSALYLCASTEDRDRGNTIYFGEGSWLTVV.

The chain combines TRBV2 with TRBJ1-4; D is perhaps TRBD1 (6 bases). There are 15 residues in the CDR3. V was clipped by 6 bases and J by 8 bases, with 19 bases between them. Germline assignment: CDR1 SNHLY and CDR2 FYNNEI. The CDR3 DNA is TGTGCCAGCAGGGCCGGGGGCACAGGGAGGGAAAAACTGTTTTTT. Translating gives CASRAGGTGREKLFF.

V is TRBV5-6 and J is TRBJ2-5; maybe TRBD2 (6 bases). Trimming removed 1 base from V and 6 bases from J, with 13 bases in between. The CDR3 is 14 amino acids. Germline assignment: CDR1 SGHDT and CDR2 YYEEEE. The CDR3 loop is CASSLTSRTQTQYF. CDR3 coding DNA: TGTGCCAGCAGCTTGACTAGCCGAACCCAGACCCAGTACTTC.

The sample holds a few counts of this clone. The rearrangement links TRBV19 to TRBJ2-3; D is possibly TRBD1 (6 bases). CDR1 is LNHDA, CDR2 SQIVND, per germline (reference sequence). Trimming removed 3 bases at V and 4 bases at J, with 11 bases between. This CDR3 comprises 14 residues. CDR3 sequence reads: CASSIAGVADTQYF. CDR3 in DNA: TGTGCCAGTAGTATCGCAGGGGTTGCAGATACGCAGTATTTT.

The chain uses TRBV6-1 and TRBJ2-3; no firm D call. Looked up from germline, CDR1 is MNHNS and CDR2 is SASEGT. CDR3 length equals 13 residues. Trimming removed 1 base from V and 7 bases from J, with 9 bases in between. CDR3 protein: CASSEGPSNTQYF. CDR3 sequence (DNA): TGTGCCAGCAGTGAAGGACCATCGAATACGCAGTATTTT.

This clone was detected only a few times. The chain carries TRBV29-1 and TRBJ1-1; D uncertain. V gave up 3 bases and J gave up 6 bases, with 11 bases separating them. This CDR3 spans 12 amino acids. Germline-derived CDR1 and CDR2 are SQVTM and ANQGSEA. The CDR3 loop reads CSVDREPPEAFF. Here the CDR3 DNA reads TGCAGCGTTGACAGAGAGCCCCCTGAAGCTTTCTTT.

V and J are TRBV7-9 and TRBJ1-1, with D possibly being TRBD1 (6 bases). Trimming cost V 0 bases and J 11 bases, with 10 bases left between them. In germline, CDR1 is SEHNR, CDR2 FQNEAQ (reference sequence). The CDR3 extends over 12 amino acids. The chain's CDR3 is CASSLAERGAFF. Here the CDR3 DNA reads TGTGCCAGCAGCTTAGCTGAGAGGGGGGCTTTCTTT.